This T cell receptor beta chain comes out of a study of human T cells and chemical hapten exposure. Regarding time point: healthy volunteer bleed at 2 weeks. Unfractionated whole blood yielded the extracted total RNA. Per the germline V gene, CDR1 is DFQATT and CDR2 is SNEGSKA (reference sequence). Trimming took 0 bases from V and 3 from J, leaving 12 bases between them. The length of the CDR3 is 15 residues. TCRdb re-called the RACE reads through MiXCR, storing one row per CDR3 protein. The sample carries under 95,000 distinct CDR3 sequences, about 8.7% recorded once. This clonotype was seen repeatedly, ten times or more.

This TCR was sampled from a female donor in good health. Some clones in this sample may be carry-over from other donors' samples. Specimen: whole blood. V is TRBV20-1 and J is TRBJ2-1; D unresolved. CDR3 in amino acids: CSARDQNGYYNEQFF. The DNA of the CDR3 is TGCAGTGCTAGAGATCAAAACGGCTACTACAATGAGCAGTTCTTC.